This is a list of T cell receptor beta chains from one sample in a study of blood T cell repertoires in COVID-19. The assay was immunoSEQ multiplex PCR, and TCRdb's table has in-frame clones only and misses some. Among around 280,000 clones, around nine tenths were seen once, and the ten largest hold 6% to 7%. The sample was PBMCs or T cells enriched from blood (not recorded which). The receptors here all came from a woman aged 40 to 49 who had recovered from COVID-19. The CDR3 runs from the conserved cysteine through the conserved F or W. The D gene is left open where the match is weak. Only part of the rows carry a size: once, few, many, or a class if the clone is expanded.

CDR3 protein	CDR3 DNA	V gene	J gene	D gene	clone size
CASSQQQDNKETQYF	TGCGCCAGCAGCCAACAACAGGATAATAAAGAGACCCAGTACTTC	TRBV4-1	TRBJ2-5	NA	NA
CASCQREEACTDTQYF	TGTGCCAGCTGCCAGCGGGAGGAGGCTTGCACAGATACGCAGTATTTT	TRBV3-1/TRBV3-2	TRBJ2-3	TRBD2	NA
CASNSRAYNEQFF	TGTGCCAGTAACAGCAGGGCCTACAATGAGCAGTTCTTC	TRBV19	TRBJ2-1	NA	NA
CASSVTGGLVGTDTQYF	TGTGCCAGCTCAGTCACAGGAGGACTAGTTGGCACAGATACGCAGTATTTT	TRBV18	TRBJ2-3	TRBD2	NA
CASSLERGTISYNEQFF	TGCGCCAGCAGCTTGGAGCGGGGCACCATTTCCTACAATGAGCAGTTCTTC	TRBV5-1	TRBJ2-1	TRBD2	NA
CASSPQAGGNQPQHF	TGTGCCAGCTCTCCGCAGGCGGGCGGGAATCAGCCCCAGCATTTT	TRBV18	TRBJ1-5	NA	NA
CASSLRPTSGIGETQYF	TGTGCCAGCAGCTTACGACCGACTAGCGGGATCGGGGAGACCCAGTACTTC	TRBV7-9	TRBJ2-5	TRBD2	NA
CASSFRYSNQPQHF	TGTGCCAGTAGCTTCAGATATAGCAATCAGCCCCAGCATTTT	TRBV19	TRBJ1-5	NA	NA
CASSPGLAASYEQYF	TGTGCCAGCAGCCCTGGACTAGCGGCAAGCTACGAGCAGTACTTC	TRBV9	TRBJ2-7	TRBD2	NA
CASSQRLLAGESDTQYF	TGTGCCAGCAGCCAAAGATTACTAGCGGGAGAGTCAGATACGCAGTATTTT	TRBV11-2	TRBJ2-3	TRBD2	once
CASSVVSAADLGGELFF	TGTGCCAGCAGCGTAGTGTCAGCGGCCGACTTGGGCGGGGAGCTGTTTTTT	TRBV9	TRBJ2-2	NA	NA
CAISSPRDRSYEQYF	TGTGCCATCAGCTCACCCCGGGACAGGTCCTACGAGCAGTACTTC	TRBV10-3	TRBJ2-7	TRBD1	NA
CASSEVAFSGANVLTF	TGTGCCAGCAGTGAAGTGGCATTTTCTGGGGCCAACGTCCTGACTTTC	TRBV2	TRBJ2-6	NA	few
CASSSGQGALLSYEQYF	TGTGCCAGCAGCTCCGGACAGGGGGCCCTCCTCTCCTACGAGCAGTACTTC	TRBV7-9	TRBJ2-7	TRBD1	NA
CAWRGTGGGSPLHF	TGTGCCTGGAGGGGGACAGGGGGCGGTTCACCCCTCCACTTT	TRBV30	TRBJ1-6	TRBD1	NA
CSGRVEQGEAFF	TGCAGTGGGCGGGTTGAACAGGGTGAAGCTTTCTTT	TRBV29-1	TRBJ1-1	NA	NA
CASSQDIGTAWGANVLTF	TGTGCCAGCAGCCAAGATATCGGGACAGCCTGGGGGGCCAACGTCCTGACTTTC	TRBV14	TRBJ2-6	TRBD1	NA
CASSTPGRGEQYF	TGTGCCAGCAGTACCCCTGGTCGGGGCGAGCAGTACTTC	TRBV28	TRBJ2-7	NA	once
CASSFFGGNDPARHEQYF	TGTGCCAGCAGTTTTTTCGGAGGAAACGACCCCGCTCGGCACGAGCAGTACTTC	TRBV28	TRBJ2-7	NA	many
CASSLGPGARDQPQHF	TGTGCCAGCAGCTTGGGCCCAGGGGCTCGGGATCAGCCCCAGCATTTT	TRBV7-6	TRBJ1-5	NA	NA
CAEAGVYEQYF	TGTGCCGAAGCGGGCGTCTACGAGCAGTACTTC	TRBV21-1	TRBJ2-7	NA	NA
CATQGEFNQPQHF	TGTGCCACCCAAGGGGAATTCAATCAGCCCCAGCATTTT	TRBV19	TRBJ1-5	NA	NA
CTSSQDPAYYPWWVLGGGTEAFF	TGCACCAGCAGCCAAGACCCAGCCTACTATCCCTGGTGGGTATTGGGAGGGGGCACTGAAGCTTTCTTT	TRBV1	TRBJ1-1	NA	NA
CASSKPMNEQFF	TGTGCCAGCAGCAAACCAATGAATGAGCAGTTCTTC	TRBV21-1	TRBJ2-1	NA	NA
CASSLREEGLVGSPLHF	TGTGCCAGCAGTTTGCGGGAGGAGGGTCTAGTGGGTTCACCCCTCCACTTT	TRBV27	TRBJ1-6	NA	NA
CASSEDRSRYRAYGYTF	TGTGCCAGCAGTGAAGACAGGTCAAGATATCGAGCATATGGCTACACCTTC	TRBV2	TRBJ1-2	NA	few
CASSWDSHQETQYF	TGTGCCAGCAGTTGGGACTCCCACCAAGAGACCCAGTACTTC	TRBV2	TRBJ2-5	NA	NA
CASRDWTGKETQYF	TGTGCCAGCAGGGACTGGACAGGAAAAGAGACCCAGTACTTC	TRBV27	TRBJ2-5	TRBD1	NA
CASSLAGVAYNEQFF	TGTGCCAGCAGCCTAGCGGGAGTGGCCTACAATGAGCAGTTCTTC	TRBV6-5	TRBJ2-1	TRBD2	NA
CASSLGLLEPTDTQYF	TGTGCCAGCAGTTTAGGGCTTCTTGAACCCACAGATACGCAGTATTTT	TRBV28	TRBJ2-3	NA	NA
CAISATTYEQYF	TGTGCCATCAGTGCCACAACCTACGAGCAGTACTTC	TRBV10-3	TRBJ2-7	NA	NA
CASSLSGGGSPYEQYF	TGTGCCAGCAGTTTATCTGGGGGAGGTTCCCCCTACGAGCAGTACTTC	TRBV28	TRBJ2-7	NA	NA
CASSLFKNTEAFF	TGTGCCAGCAGTTTATTCAAGAACACTGAAGCTTTCTTT	TRBV12-3/TRBV12-4	TRBJ1-1	NA	NA
CASSTYLQGRNSPLHF	TGTGCCAGCAGTACCTATTTACAGGGGAGAAATTCACCCCTCCACTTT	TRBV28	TRBJ1-6	TRBD1	NA
CASSKLTDTQYF	TGCGCCAGCAGTAAACTCACAGATACGCAGTATTTT	TRBV10-2	TRBJ2-3	NA	NA
CASHLGQGPTEAFF	TGCGCCAGCCACCTGGGACAGGGTCCCACTGAAGCTTTCTTT	TRBV5-1	TRBJ1-1	TRBD1	once
CASASGGTGELFF	TGTGCCAGCGCCTCAGGAGGCACCGGGGAGCTGTTTTTT	TRBV6-5	TRBJ2-2	NA	NA
CASSQSVLQETQYF	TGTGCCAGCAGCCAAAGCGTGCTACAAGAGACCCAGTACTTC	TRBV9	TRBJ2-5	NA	NA
CASSRKGQGAYEQYF	TGTGCCAGCAGCCGAAAGGGACAGGGGGCGTACGAGCAGTACTTC	TRBV3-1/TRBV3-2	TRBJ2-7	TRBD1	NA